The clone carrying this T cell receptor (beta chain) was observed at least ten times. These data come from a study of regulatory T cells in long-lasting Graves disease. The overall study: Graves' cases, newly diagnosed, had used antithyroid drugs under 3 months.

Combining iRepertoire HTBI primers with Arm-PCR of CDR3 regions, the authors built TCR beta libraries. In TCRdb, the multiplex PCR reads were re-called with MiXCR into one record per CDR3 protein. The data hold roughly 360,000 distinct CDR3 sequences, with approximately 12% observed a single time. Described time point: newly diagnosed GD, antithyroid drugs for less than 3 months. With RNA extracted from PBMCs as input, the TCR library was made. Trimming pared 1 base from V and 2 bases from J, leaving 12 bases between. Germline CDR1 is DFQATT and CDR2 is SNEGSKA (reference sequence). The CDR3 is made up of 14 amino acids. The data were also submitted as part of a second study, on T cells in Graves' hyperthyroidism and ophthalmopathy.

The sample in question was peripheral blood mononuclear cells (PBMCs), obtained at new diagnosis, from a patient treated with antithyroid drugs. The sequence was collected from a young woman with Graves disease. The chain employs TRBV20-1 and TRBJ2-7; maybe TRBD2 (6 bases). The CDR3 reads CSARGVSGAYEQYF. DNA of the CDR3: TGCAGTGCTAGAGGCGTTAGCGGCGCCTACGAGCAGTACTTC.